The text below deals with one T cell receptor beta chain. 13 Jbeta primers and 60 Vbeta primers were used for the PCR. Only in-frame clones appear in the TCRdb table, and some are missing; sequencing was by immunoSEQ multiplex PCR. The sample shows 120,000 to 150,000 clones, 65% to 80% of them seen only once. The sample belongs to a study of cytomegalovirus exposure and HLA in healthy donors. The germline gives CDR1 SNHLY, CDR2 FYNNEI. V lost 6 bases and J 1 base, leaving 9 bases between the germline ends. CDR3 length: 13 residues. Sequenced sample: PBMCs. This TCR derives from a male donor in good health and CMV-seropositive. The rearrangement joins TRBV2 to TRBJ1-1; D remains ambiguous. CDR3 sequence reads: CASSLQENTEAFF. In nucleotides, the CDR3 is TGTGCCAGCAGCCTGCAGGAGAACACTGAAGCTTTCTTT.